Below are 23 T cell receptor beta chains sequenced from a single sample in a study of blood T cell repertoires in COVID-19. This table comes from immunoSEQ multiplex PCR, and its TCRdb copy is limited to in-frame clones, with some not included. The sample lists around 73,000 clones; approximately 80% were seen once. The sequenced material came from peripheral blood. These receptors originate from a man in his 70s with COVID-19, enrolled during active disease.

The V call is TRBV9, the J call TRBJ2-2, with D uncertain. Germline CDR1 and CDR2: SGDLS and YYNGEE. This CDR3 is built from 16 residues. Trimming shortened V by 3 bases and J by 4 bases, and 16 bases separated the two germline ends. CDR3 sequence (DNA): TGTGCCAGCAGCGAGCTCCTCCCTCCGGGCACCGGGGAGCTGTTTTTT. Translation: CASSELLPPGTGELFF.

The chain couples TRBV9 to TRBJ1-2, with a possible D match to TRBD1 (6 bases). The CDR3 has 17 amino acids. Trimming left V 10 bases short and J 0 bases short, with 25 bases between. The V gene's germline CDR1 is SGDLS and CDR2 YYNGEE. The CDR3 region is CAGRDRPDLTTNYGYTF. The CDR3 DNA reads TGTGCCGGGAGAGACAGGCCCGACTTAACCACTAACTATGGCTACACCTTC.

V usage is TRBV6-5 and J usage is TRBJ1-2; 8 nucleotides match TRBD1. Germline V gives CDR1 MNHEY, CDR2 SVGAGI. The V and J ends lost 6 bases and 6 bases, in that order; junction bases with no gene match: 6. The CDR3 covers 13 residues. DNA for the CDR3: TGTGCCAGCAGACTGGACAGGGTAGATGGCTACACCTTC. Translated: CASRLDRVDGYTF.

This clone was observed a single time. The gene calls are TRBV6-2 or TRBV6-3 and TRBJ1-2; weak D call: TRBD1 (5 bases). This CDR3 is 14 amino acids long. Germline V lookup: CDR1 MNHEY, CDR2 SVGEGT. With 2 bases removed from V and 7 bases from J, the gap between germline ends came to 14 bases. The CDR3 DNA is TGTGCCAGCAGTTACGGGGCAGCCGATCGTGGCTACACCTTC. Its protein product is CASSYGAADRGYTF.

CDR3 in DNA: TGTGCCAGCAGCTTCGCGGCCGCTAGCAATCAGCCCCAGCATTTT. It encodes CASSFAAASNQPQHF. The chain joins TRBV7-8 to TRBJ1-5; D uncertain. CDR1 is SGHVS and CDR2 is FQNEAQ in the germline V gene. V lost 3 bases and J lost 0, with 9 bases in between. This CDR3 spans 15 amino acids.

This chain connects TRBV5-5 to TRBJ1-1; tentatively, D is TRBD1 (6 bases). V dropped 0 bases and J dropped 3 bases, with 15 bases sitting between them. The CDR3 sequence is 16 residues long. Germline-derived CDR1 and CDR2 are SGHKS and YYEKEE (reference sequence). CDR3 loop: CASSLGSGGAYTEAFF. The DNA of the CDR3 is TGTGCCAGCAGCTTGGGAAGTGGGGGCGCGTACACTGAAGCTTTCTTT.

The V and J genes are TRBV10-2 and TRBJ2-3, with TRBD1 identical over 9 bases. Germline loops: CDR1 WSHSY, CDR2 SAAADI. The V and J ends lost 3 bases and 4 bases, in that order; junction bases with no gene match: 8. The CDR3 is made up of 16 amino acids. CDR3 nucleotide sequence: TGCGCCAGCAGTGAAACGGGTACAGGGGGCGCAGATACGCAGTATTTT. Its protein product is CASSETGTGGADTQYF.

Only a few counts were recorded for this clone. The rearrangement links TRBV19 to TRBJ1-5; D perhaps matches TRBD1 (5 bases). This CDR3 is built from 13 residues. Germline CDR1 and CDR2: LNHDA and SQIVND (reference sequence). V lost 7 bases and J 2 bases, leaving 9 bases between the germline ends. CDR3 DNA: TGTGCCAGTACAGGGCGTCGCAATCAGCCCCAGCATTTT. Protein: CASTGRRNQPQHF.

The sample holds one count of this clone. The chain combines TRBV25-1 with TRBJ1-6, with D unclear. Trimming cost V 0 bases and J 7 bases, with 7 bases left between them. CDR3 length: 14 residues. Germline CDR1 reads MGHDK; CDR2 reads SYGVNS. The CDR3 loop is CASSEYGGNSPLHF. The CDR3 DNA reads as TGTGCCAGCAGTGAATATGGAGGAAATTCACCCCTCCACTTT.

V gene TRBV6-2 or TRBV6-3 combines with J gene TRBJ2-2, with D possibly being TRBD2 (6 bases). Germline CDR1 reads MNHEY; CDR2 reads SVGEGT. The V end was cut by 5 bases, the J end by 5 bases, with 9 bases between. The CDR3 contains 13 residues. CDR3 bases: TGTGCCAGCAGTCCACGGGGGACCGGGGAGCTGTTTTTT. Translating it yields CASSPRGTGELFF.

This clone was seen only a few times. The V call is TRBV11-2, the J call TRBJ2-2; 14 positions match TRBD2. The CDR3 is 18 residues long. With 4 bases clipped from V and 7 bases from J, the junction kept 11 bases outside the gene matches. Germline V lookup: CDR1 SGHAT, CDR2 FQNNGV. CDR3 in amino acids: CASSSGLAGGRRDGELFF. The CDR3 DNA reads TGTGCCAGCAGCTCCGGACTAGCGGGAGGCAGAAGGGACGGGGAGCTGTTTTTT.

This clone was observed once. This chain joins TRBV30 and TRBJ2-1, with 7 bases identical to TRBD2. Germline trimming cut 5 bases from V and 11 bases from J; bases unmatched to any gene: 6. Germline assignment: CDR1 GTSNPN and CDR2 SVGIG (reference sequence). The CDR3 spans 11 residues. As DNA, the CDR3 is TGTGCCTGGGGGATGACTAGCAAGCAGTTCTTC. Translation: CAWGMTSKQFF. Looking up the rest from reference TRBV30 and TRBJ2-1 gives the full variable domain: SQTIHQWPATLVQPVGSPLSLECTVEGTSNPNLYWYRQAAGRGLQLLFYSVGIGQISSEVPQNLSASRPQDRQFILSSKKLLLSDSGFYLCAWGMTSKQFFGPGTRLTVL.

The rearrangement links TRBV6-2 or TRBV6-3 to TRBJ1-2, with a tentative D call TRBD1 (5 bases). The ends were cut back, 5 bases at V and 4 bases at J, with 11 bases in the middle. Germline CDR1 is MNHEY and CDR2 is SVGEGT. CDR3 length equals 13 residues. CDR3 in amino acids: CASSRGHPYGYTF. The CDR3 nucleotides are TGTGCCAGCAGTCGCGGACACCCCTATGGCTACACCTTC.

The gene calls are TRBV7-2 and TRBJ2-1; perhaps TRBD2 as D (5 bases). The CDR3 is 13 residues long. Per the germline V gene, CDR1 is SGHTA and CDR2 is FQGNSA. The V gene lost 5 bases and the J gene lost 6 bases, with 11 bases spanning the gap. CDR3 sequence (DNA): TGTGCCAGCAGCGCCGGACTCACCAATGAGCAGTTCTTC. This sequence encodes CASSAGLTNEQFF.

This clone showed up just a few times. The chain joins TRBV9 to TRBJ2-1, with a weak D call TRBD2 (5 bases). CDR1 is SGDLS and CDR2 is YYNGEE in the germline V gene. The V and J ends lost 0 bases and 4 bases respectively, with 14 bases between them. The CDR3 is made up of 16 amino acids. Written as DNA, the CDR3 is TGTGCCAGCAGCGTAGACTATGTGCGGGTATACAATGAGCAGTTCTTC. It is translated as CASSVDYVRVYNEQFF.

This clone was observed once. The gene calls are TRBV28 and TRBJ1-4; D unclear. This CDR3 has 15 residues. Looked up from germline, CDR1 is MDHEN and CDR2 is SYDVKM. Trimming took off 1 base at V and 0 bases at J, with 6 bases between the two ends. CDR3 region: CASSLFGTTNEKLFF. The CDR3 region has the DNA TGTGCCAGCAGTTTATTCGGTACAACTAATGAAAAACTGTTTTTT.

This chain links TRBV19 with TRBJ1-1; 7 bases align to TRBD1. This CDR3 contains 14 residues. V was pared by 1 base and J by 3 bases, with 2 bases of the junction left unmatched. The germline gives CDR1 LNHDA, CDR2 SQIVND (reference sequence). The CDR3 region is CASSIGQGYTEAFF. Written as DNA, the CDR3 is TGTGCCAGTAGTATAGGACAGGGATACACTGAAGCTTTCTTT.

This chain connects TRBV23-1 to TRBJ1-1; D is ambiguous. TRBV23-1 is an open reading frame whose function is uncertain. Trimming shortened V by 2 bases and J by 0 bases, and 10 bases separated the two germline ends. The CDR3 is 15 amino acids. The DNA for the CDR3 is TGCGCCAGCAGTCAAAGACTGCTCATGAACACTGAAGCTTTCTTT. As protein: CASSQRLLMNTEAFF.

This chain connects TRBV3-1 (or the pseudogene TRBV3-2) to TRBJ1-1; 9 nucleotides match TRBD1. There are 16 residues in the CDR3. CDR1 and CDR2 (germline): LGHDT, YNNKEL (reference sequence). J was trimmed by 1 base and V by 0 bases; bases with no gene match: 3. Here the CDR3 reads CASSQEDRGRNTEAFF. The CDR3 DNA reads TGTGCCAGCAGCCAAGAGGACAGGGGTAGGAACACTGAAGCTTTCTTT.

The V call is TRBV28, the J call TRBJ2-1, with unresolved D. Germline V gene lookup returns CDR1 MDHEN and CDR2 SYDVKM. The CDR3 runs 13 residues. V shed 2 bases and J shed 5 bases, with 7 bases lying between them. Here the CDR3 reads CASSLARDNEQFF. For the CDR3, the DNA is TGTGCCAGCAGTTTAGCTAGAGACAATGAGCAGTTCTTC.

V and J are TRBV19 and TRBJ2-7; TRBD1 might be the D (6 bases). V lost 1 base to trimming and J lost 4 bases, with 8 bases between them. The germline gives CDR1 LNHDA, CDR2 SQIVND (reference sequence). CDR3 length: 13 residues. For the CDR3, the DNA is TGTGCCAGTAGTATAGGGACAGCTTACGAGCAGTACTTC. Protein product: CASSIGTAYEQYF. The entire variable domain, with the rest obtained from reference TRBV19 and TRBJ2-7, is as follows: DGGITQSPKYLFRKEGQNVTLSCEQNLNHDAMYWYRQDPGQGLRLIYYSQIVNDFQKGDIAEGYSVSREKKESFPLTVTSAQKNPTAFYLCASSIGTAYEQYFGPGTRLTVT.

The V call is TRBV28, the J call TRBJ1-5; the D is unclear. Germline CDR1 is MDHEN and CDR2 is SYDVKM. CDR3 length: 12 residues. Trimming took 3 bases from V and 6 from J, leaving 6 bases between them. CDR3 loop: CASSFSFQPQHF. The CDR3 DNA follows: TGTGCCAGCAGTTTCAGTTTTCAGCCCCAGCATTTT.

Worth noting for this clone: At one of its ends the junction is not consistent with the germline gene, which may arise from a read error. The V and J genes are TRBV28 and TRBJ2-7; 7 bases match TRBD1. The germline V gene encodes CDR1 MDHEN and CDR2 SYDVKM. The CDR3 is 14 residues long. The CDR3 loop reads CASSPRDRPYEQCF. In DNA, the CDR3 is TGTGCCAGCAGTCCTCGGGACAGACCCTACGAGCAGTGCTTC.